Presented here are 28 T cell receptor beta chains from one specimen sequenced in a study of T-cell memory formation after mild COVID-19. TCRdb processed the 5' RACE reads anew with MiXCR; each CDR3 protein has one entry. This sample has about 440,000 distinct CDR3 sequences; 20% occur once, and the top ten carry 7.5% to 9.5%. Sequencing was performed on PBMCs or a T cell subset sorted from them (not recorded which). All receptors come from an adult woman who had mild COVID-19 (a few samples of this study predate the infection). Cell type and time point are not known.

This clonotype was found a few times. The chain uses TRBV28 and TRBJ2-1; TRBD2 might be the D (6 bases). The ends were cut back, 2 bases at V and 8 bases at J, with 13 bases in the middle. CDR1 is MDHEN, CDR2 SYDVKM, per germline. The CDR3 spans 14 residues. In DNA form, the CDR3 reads TGTGCCAGCAGTTTACCCCGCGGGGCGGATGAGCAGTTCTTC. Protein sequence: CASSLPRGADEQFF.

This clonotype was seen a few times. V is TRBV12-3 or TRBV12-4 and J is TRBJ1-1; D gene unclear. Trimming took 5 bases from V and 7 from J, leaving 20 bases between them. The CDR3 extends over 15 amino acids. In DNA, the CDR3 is TGTGCCAGCAGTCAAAAGTCCGGGGAAAGAGGTGAAGCTTTCTTT. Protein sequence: CASSQKSGERGEAFF.

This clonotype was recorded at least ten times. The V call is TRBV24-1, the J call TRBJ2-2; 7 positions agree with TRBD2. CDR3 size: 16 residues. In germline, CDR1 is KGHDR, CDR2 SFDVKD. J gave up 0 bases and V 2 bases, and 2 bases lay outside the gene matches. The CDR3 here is CATSDSSGTNTGELFF. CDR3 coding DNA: TGTGCCACCAGTGATTCAAGCGGGACGAACACCGGGGAGCTGTTTTTT.

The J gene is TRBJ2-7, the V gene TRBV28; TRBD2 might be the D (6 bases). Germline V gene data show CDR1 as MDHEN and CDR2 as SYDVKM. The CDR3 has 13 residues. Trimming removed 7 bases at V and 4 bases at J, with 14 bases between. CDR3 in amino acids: CASIIDGGYEQYF. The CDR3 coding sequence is TGTGCCAGCATCATCGATGGAGGGTACGAGCAGTACTTC.

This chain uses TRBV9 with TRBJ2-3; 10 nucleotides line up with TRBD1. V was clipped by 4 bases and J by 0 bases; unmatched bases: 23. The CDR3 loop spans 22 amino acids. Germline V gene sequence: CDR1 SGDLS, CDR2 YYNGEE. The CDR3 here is CASSHPGRRQGAEGISTDTQYF. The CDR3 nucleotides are TGTGCCAGCAGCCACCCCGGCCGCCGACAGGGGGCGGAGGGGATTAGCACAGATACGCAGTATTTT.

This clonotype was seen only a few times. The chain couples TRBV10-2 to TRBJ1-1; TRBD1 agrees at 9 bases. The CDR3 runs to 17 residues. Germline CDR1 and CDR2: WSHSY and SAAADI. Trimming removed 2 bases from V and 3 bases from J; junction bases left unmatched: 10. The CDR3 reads CASSELGQGTPYTEAFF. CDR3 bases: TGCGCCAGCAGTGAGCTTGGACAGGGGACCCCCTACACTGAAGCTTTCTTT.

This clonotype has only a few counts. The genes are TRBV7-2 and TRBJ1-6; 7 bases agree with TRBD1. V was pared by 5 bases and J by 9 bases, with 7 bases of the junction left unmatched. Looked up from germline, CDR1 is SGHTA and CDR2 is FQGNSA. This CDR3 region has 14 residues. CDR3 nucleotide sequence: TGTGCCAGCAGCCATCAGGGGGACCGTTCACCCCTCCACTTT. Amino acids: CASSHQGDRSPLHF.

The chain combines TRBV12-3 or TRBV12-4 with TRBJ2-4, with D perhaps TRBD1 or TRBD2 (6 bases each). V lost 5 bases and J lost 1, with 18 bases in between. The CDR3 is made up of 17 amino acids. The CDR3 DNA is TGTGCCAGCAGTCCGACGACAGGACGGGAGGCCAAAAACATTCAGTACTTC. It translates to CASSPTTGREAKNIQYF.

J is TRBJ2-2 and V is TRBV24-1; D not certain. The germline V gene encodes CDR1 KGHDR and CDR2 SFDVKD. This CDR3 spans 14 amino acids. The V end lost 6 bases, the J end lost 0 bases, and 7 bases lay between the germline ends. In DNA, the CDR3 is TGTGCCACCAGTCCCTCAACGAACACCGGGGAGCTGTTTTTT. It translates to CATSPSTNTGELFF.

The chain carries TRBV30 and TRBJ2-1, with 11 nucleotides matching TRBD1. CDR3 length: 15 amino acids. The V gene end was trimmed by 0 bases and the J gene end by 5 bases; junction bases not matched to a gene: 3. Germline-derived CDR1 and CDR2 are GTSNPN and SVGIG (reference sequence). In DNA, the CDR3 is TGTGCCTGGAGTGTAGGACAGGGGGCAAACAATGAGCAGTTCTTC. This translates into CAWSVGQGANNEQFF.

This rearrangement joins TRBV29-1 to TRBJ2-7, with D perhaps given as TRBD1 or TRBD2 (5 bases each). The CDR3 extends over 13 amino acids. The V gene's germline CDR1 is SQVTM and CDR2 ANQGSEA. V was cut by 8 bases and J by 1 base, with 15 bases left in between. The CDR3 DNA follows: TGCAGCACCCTCCAGGGCGGGTCCTACGAGCAGTACTTC. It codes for CSTLQGGSYEQYF.

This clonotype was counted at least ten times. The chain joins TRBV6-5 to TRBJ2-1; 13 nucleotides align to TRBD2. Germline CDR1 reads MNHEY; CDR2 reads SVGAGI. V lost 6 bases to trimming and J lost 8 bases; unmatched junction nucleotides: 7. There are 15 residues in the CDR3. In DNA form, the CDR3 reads TGTGCCAGCAGCCCACTAGCGGGGGGGCGAGATGAGCAGTTCTTC. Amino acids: CASSPLAGGRDEQFF.

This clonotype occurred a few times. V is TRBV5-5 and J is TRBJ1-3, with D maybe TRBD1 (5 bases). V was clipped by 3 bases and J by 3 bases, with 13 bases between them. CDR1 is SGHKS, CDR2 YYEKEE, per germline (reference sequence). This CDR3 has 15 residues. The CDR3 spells CASSSVGGVGNTIYF. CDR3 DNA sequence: TGTGCCAGCAGCTCCGTGGGAGGGGTTGGAAACACCATATATTTT.

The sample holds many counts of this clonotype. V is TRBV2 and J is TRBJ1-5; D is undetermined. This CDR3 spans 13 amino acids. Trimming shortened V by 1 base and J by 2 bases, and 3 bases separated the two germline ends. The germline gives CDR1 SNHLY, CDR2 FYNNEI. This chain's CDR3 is CASSEGGNQPQHF. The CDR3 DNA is TGTGCCAGCAGTGAAGGGGGCAATCAGCCCCAGCATTTT. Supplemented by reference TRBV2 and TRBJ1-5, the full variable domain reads EPEVTQTPSHQVTQMGQEVILRCVPISNHLYFYWYRQILGQKVEFLVSFYNNEISEKSEIFDDQFSVERPDGSNFTLKIRSTKLEDSAMYFCASSEGGNQPQHFGDGTRLSIL.

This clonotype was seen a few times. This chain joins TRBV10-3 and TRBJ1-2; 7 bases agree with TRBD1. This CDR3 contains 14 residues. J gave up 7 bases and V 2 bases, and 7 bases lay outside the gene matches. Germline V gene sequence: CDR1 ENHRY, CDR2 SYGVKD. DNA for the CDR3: TGTGCCATCAGTGAGGCGGGACAGTTTTTTGGCTACACCTTC. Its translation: CAISEAGQFFGYTF.

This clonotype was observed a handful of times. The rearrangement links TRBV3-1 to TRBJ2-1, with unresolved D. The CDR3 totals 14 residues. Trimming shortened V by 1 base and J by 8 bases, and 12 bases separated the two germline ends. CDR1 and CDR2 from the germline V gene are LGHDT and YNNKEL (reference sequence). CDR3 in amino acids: CASSQGRLGDEQFF. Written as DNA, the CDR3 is TGTGCCAGCAGCCAAGGTAGATTAGGCGATGAGCAGTTCTTC.

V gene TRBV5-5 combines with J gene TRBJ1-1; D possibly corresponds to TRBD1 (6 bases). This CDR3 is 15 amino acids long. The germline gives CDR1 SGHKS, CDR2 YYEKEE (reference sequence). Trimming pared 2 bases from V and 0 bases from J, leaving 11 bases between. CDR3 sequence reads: CASSFQGTLNTEAFF. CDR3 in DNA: TGTGCCAGCAGCTTTCAGGGGACATTGAACACTGAAGCTTTCTTT.

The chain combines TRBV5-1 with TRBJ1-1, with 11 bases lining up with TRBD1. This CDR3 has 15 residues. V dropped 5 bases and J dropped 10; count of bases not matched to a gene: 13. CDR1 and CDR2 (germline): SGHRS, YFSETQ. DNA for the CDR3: TGCGCCAGCAGTTCAACTCCGGGACAGGGGGTTGCAGCTTTCTTT. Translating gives CASSSTPGQGVAAFF.

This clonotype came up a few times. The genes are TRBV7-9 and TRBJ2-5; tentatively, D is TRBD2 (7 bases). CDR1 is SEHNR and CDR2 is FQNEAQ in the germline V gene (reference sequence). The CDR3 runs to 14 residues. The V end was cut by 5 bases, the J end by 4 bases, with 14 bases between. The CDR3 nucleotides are TGTGCCAGCAGCCCCCCGCGGGGGCGAGAGACCCAGTACTTC. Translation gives CASSPPRGRETQYF.

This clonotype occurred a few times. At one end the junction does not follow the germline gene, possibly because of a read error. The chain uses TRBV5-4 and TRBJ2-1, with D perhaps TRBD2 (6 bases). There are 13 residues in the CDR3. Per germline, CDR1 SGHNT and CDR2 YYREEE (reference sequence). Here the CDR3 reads CASSPPGEAAGVF. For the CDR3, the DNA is TGTGCCAGCAGCCCCCCGGGGGAGGCGGCCGGGGTCTTC.

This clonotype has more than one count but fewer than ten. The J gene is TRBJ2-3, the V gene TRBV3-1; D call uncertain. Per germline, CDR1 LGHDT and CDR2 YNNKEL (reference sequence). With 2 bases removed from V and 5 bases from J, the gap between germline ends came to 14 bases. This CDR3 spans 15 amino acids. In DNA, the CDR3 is TGTGCCAGCAGCCAAATGGACCAGTCCAGAGATACGCAGTATTTT. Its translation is CASSQMDQSRDTQYF.

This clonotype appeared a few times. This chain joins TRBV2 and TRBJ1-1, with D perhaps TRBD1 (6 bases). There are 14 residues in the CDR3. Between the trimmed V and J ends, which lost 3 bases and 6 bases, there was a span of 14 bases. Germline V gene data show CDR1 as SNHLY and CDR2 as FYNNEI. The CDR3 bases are TGTGCCAGCAGTGACCTAGGGGGGTACTCTGAAGCTTTCTTT. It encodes CASSDLGGYSEAFF.

The CDR3 DNA reads as TGTGCCAGCAGCCCATTCAGCGGGGGGATTCAAGAGACCCAGTACTTC. Translating gives CASSPFSGGIQETQYF. The chain is built from TRBV7-2 and TRBJ2-5, with 9 bases that match TRBD2. From germline, CDR1 is SGHTA and CDR2 FQGNSA. V lost 5 bases and J lost 2; bases outside the gene matches: 9. The CDR3 runs 16 residues.

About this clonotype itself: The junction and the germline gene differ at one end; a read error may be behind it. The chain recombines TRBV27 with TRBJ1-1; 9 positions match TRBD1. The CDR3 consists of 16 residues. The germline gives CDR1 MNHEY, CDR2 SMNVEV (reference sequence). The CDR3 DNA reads TGTGACAGCAGTGCGGGAAGGACAGGGGATCGCTCTGAAGCTTTCTTT. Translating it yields CDSSAGRTGDRSEAFF.

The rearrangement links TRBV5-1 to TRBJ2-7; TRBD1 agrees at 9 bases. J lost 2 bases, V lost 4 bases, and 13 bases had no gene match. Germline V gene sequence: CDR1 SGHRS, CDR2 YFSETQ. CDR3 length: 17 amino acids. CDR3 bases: TGCGCCAGCAGCCAGATATACGGGACAGGGAGACCCTACGAGCAGTACTTC. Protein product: CASSQIYGTGRPYEQYF.

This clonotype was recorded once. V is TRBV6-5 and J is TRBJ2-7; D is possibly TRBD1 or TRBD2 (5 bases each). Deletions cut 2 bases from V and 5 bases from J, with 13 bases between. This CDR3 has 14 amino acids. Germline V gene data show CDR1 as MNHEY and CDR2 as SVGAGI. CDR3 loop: CASSYDGTTDEQYF. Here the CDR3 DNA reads TGTGCCAGCAGTTACGACGGGACCACGGACGAGCAGTACTTC.

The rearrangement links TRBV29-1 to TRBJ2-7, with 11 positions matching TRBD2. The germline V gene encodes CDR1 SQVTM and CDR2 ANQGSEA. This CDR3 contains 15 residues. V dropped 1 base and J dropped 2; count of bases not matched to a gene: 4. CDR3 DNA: TGCAGCGTTGAAGTCCTACTAGCGGGAGCCTACGAGCAGTACTTC. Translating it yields CSVEVLLAGAYEQYF.

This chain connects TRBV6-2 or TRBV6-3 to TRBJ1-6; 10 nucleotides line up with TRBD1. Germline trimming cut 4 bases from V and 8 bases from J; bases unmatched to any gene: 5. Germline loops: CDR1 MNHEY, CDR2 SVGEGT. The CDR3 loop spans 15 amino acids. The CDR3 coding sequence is TGTGCCAGCAGTTTGCGGGACAGGGGTTATTCACCCCTCCACTTT. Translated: CASSLRDRGYSPLHF.